This entry lists 17 T cell receptor beta chains sequenced from one sample in a study of blood T cells in healthy people across ages. Together with a sample-barcoded 5' primer, a J-beta primer mix was included in a second PCR lasting roughly 7 to 11 cycles. TCRdb re-called the 5' RACE reads through MiXCR, storing one row per CDR3 protein. Seen here are around 710,000 distinct CDR3 sequences, roughly 47% observed once, and the top ten hold about 20%. Sequences were obtained from blood. The receptors shown here come from a woman aged 55-70 years in good health.

V gene TRBV7-9 combines with J gene TRBJ1-5; 9 bases are shared with TRBD1. Per germline, CDR1 SEHNR and CDR2 FQNEAQ (reference sequence). This CDR3 has 14 residues. Germline trimming cut 4 bases from V and 3 bases from J; bases unmatched to any gene: 1. The CDR3 reads CASSWTGANQPQHF. The CDR3, as DNA: TGTGCCAGCAGCTGGACAGGGGCCAATCAGCCCCAGCATTTT.

This clonotype was observed a few times. The chain is built from TRBV12-3 or TRBV12-4 and TRBJ1-6, with 8 bases that match TRBD1. The trim removed 4 bases at V and 9 bases at J, leaving 11 bases unmatched. The CDR3 contains 16 residues. CDR3 bases: TGTGCCAGCAGTTCCGACCTCCCCGGGACAGGTTCACCCCTCCACTTT. Translating it yields CASSSDLPGTGSPLHF.

This clonotype was seen many times. The chain uses TRBV5-1 and TRBJ1-5; the D is unclear. V was clipped by 0 bases and J by 2 bases, with 3 bases between them. The length of the CDR3 is 13 residues. From germline, CDR1 is SGHRS and CDR2 YFSETQ. CDR3 residues: CASSLAGNQPQHF. CDR3 nucleotide sequence: TGCGCCAGCAGCTTGGCGGGCAATCAGCCCCAGCATTTT.

Ten or more counts support this clonotype. V usage is TRBV4-1 and J usage is TRBJ2-5; either TRBD1 or TRBD2 may fit D (5 bases each). With 0 bases removed from V and 5 bases from J, the gap between germline ends came to 10 bases. This CDR3 has 14 amino acids. Germline CDR1 is MGHRA and CDR2 is YSYEKL. The CDR3 loop reads CASSQDLGEETQYF. The CDR3 region has the DNA TGCGCCAGCAGCCAAGATTTAGGGGAGGAGACCCAGTACTTC.

This clonotype was observed at least ten times. The chain uses TRBV4-3 and TRBJ2-7, with D tentatively TRBD2 (6 bases). Trimming removed 0 bases from V and 2 bases from J, with 14 bases in between. This CDR3 is 16 amino acids long. CDR1 and CDR2 from the germline V gene are LGHNA and YSLEER. The CDR3 region has the DNA TGCGCCAGCAGCCAAGATCGGGCTAGCGTAGCCTACGAGCAGTACTTC. This gives the protein CASSQDRASVAYEQYF.

This clonotype turned up a few times. This rearrangement joins TRBV7-2 to TRBJ1-1; a possible D gene is TRBD1 (6 bases). In germline, CDR1 is SGHTA, CDR2 FQGNSA. This CDR3 has 13 residues. With 5 bases removed from V and 8 bases from J, the gap between germline ends came to 15 bases. The CDR3 coding sequence is TGTGCCAGCAGCCCGCGACAGGATGGGGAAGCTTTCTTT. Its protein product is CASSPRQDGEAFF.

The J gene is TRBJ1-2, the V gene TRBV7-2, with 7 positions matching TRBD1. Germline CDR1 and CDR2: SGHTA and FQGNSA. V lost 1 base to trimming and J lost 8 bases; unmatched junction nucleotides: 10. The CDR3 extends over 15 amino acids. This CDR3 reads CASSLEGRGGLGYTF. CDR3 DNA sequence: TGTGCCAGCAGCTTAGAGGGCAGGGGGGGGTTAGGCTACACCTTC.

With regard to this clonotype: Its ends do not fully match the called genes, so a read error is possible. The J gene is TRBJ1-2, the V gene TRBV7-3; 11 bases agree with TRBD1. CDR3 size: 15 residues. Germline assignment: CDR1 SGHTA and CDR2 FQGTGA. The DNA of the CDR3 is TGTGCCAGCAGCATTGGACAGGGGGCTCACTATGGCCACACCTTC. Its translation: CASSIGQGAHYGHTF. The entire variable domain, with the rest obtained from reference TRBV7-3 and TRBJ1-2, is as follows: GAGVSQTPSNKVTEKGKYVELRCDPISGHTALYWYRQSLGQGPEFLIYFQGTGAADDSGLPNDRFFAVRPEGSVSTLKIQRTERGDSAVYLCASSIGQGAHYGHTFGSGTRLTVV.

The chain combines TRBV27 with TRBJ2-1; TRBD2 is a possible D gene (6 bases). CDR1 MNHEY and CDR2 SMNVEV come from the germline V gene (reference sequence). V lost 0 bases and J 4 bases, leaving 16 bases between the germline ends. This CDR3 contains 17 residues. The CDR3 sequence is CASSLSVGGGGYNEQFF. Here the CDR3 DNA reads TGTGCCAGCAGTTTATCTGTGGGGGGAGGAGGGTACAATGAGCAGTTCTTC.

This clonotype was seen a handful of times. The V gene is TRBV9, the J gene TRBJ1-2; D perhaps matches TRBD1 (5 bases). Germline CDR1 is SGDLS and CDR2 is YYNGEE. V was shortened by 1 base and J by 6 bases, with 22 bases between the two germline ends. This CDR3 has 17 residues. The CDR3 spells CASSVNYRDPQEDGYTF. The CDR3, as DNA: TGTGCCAGCAGCGTAAATTACCGGGACCCACAGGAGGATGGCTACACCTTC.

This clonotype was seen only a few times. The rearrangement joins TRBV2 to TRBJ2-4; 9 bases agree with TRBD2. Germline loops: CDR1 SNHLY, CDR2 FYNNEI. Trimming took 6 bases from V and 0 from J; bases not matched to a gene: 6. The CDR3 extends over 16 amino acids. The CDR3: CASRDSGGVAKNIQYF. The CDR3 nucleotides are TGTGCCAGCAGGGATAGCGGGGGTGTAGCCAAAAACATTCAGTACTTC.

This clonotype was detected many times. This rearrangement joins TRBV3-1 to TRBJ2-3; 7 nucleotides line up with TRBD1. Germline CDR1 is LGHDT and CDR2 is YNNKEL (reference sequence). This CDR3 spans 14 amino acids. Trimming cost V 3 bases and J 3 bases; bases outside gene matches: 3. The CDR3 DNA is TGTGCCAGCAGCCAGGGACAGTTAACAGATACGCAGTATTTT. This translates into CASSQGQLTDTQYF.

The V and J genes are TRBV30 and TRBJ2-1, with 10 bases identical to TRBD1. V shed 3 bases, J shed 8 bases, and the junction held 7 bases outside the gene matches. Germline-derived CDR1 and CDR2 are GTSNPN and SVGIG (reference sequence). This CDR3 spans 14 amino acids. For the CDR3, the DNA is TGTGCCTGGAGCCGGGACAGGGGATTATATGAGCAGTTCTTC. This codes for CAWSRDRGLYEQFF.

This clonotype has a single count. The chain is built from TRBV15 and TRBJ2-1; no clear D. The tail of the sequence fits TRBJ2-7 better, so the J call may be wrong. The CDR3 length is 13 residues. Germline V lookup: CDR1 LNHNV, CDR2 YYDKDF (reference sequence). This CDR3 is CATIVRSHNEQYF. In DNA form, the CDR3 reads TGTGCCACCATAGTGCGGAGCCACAATGAGCAGTACTTC.

Note on this clonotype: A read error may explain this, as a much larger clone is one base away. V gene TRBV29-1 combines with J gene TRBJ1-2, with 7 bases lining up with TRBD1. The germline V gene has CDR1 SQVTM and CDR2 ANQGSEA. The length of the CDR3 is 12 residues. The chain's CDR3 is CSVAGQHYCYTF. The CDR3 bases are TGCAGCGTTGCGGGACAGCACTATTGCTACACCTTC.

This clonotype appeared a single time. The chain employs TRBV6-6 and TRBJ1-5; the match to TRBD1 covers 12 bases. CDR1 is MNHNY and CDR2 is SVGAGI in the germline V gene (reference sequence). The CDR3 has 16 residues. The ends lost 5 bases at V and 6 bases at J; junction bases unmatched: 8. The CDR3 sequence is CASSDRDRGLGQPQHF. CDR3 DNA: TGTGCCAGCAGTGACAGGGACAGGGGGCTAGGTCAGCCCCAGCATTTT.

This clonotype was seen a few times. This chain's CDR3 is CSARDHLAGNNEQFF. CDR3 bases: TGCAGTGCTAGAGATCACCTAGCGGGTAACAATGAGCAGTTCTTC. The gene calls are TRBV20-1 and TRBJ2-1, with 8 bases fitting TRBD2. Unmatched junction bases numbered 6, after V lost 0 bases and J lost 5 bases. CDR1 DFQATT and CDR2 SNEGSKA come from the germline V gene (reference sequence). The CDR3 is 15 amino acids.